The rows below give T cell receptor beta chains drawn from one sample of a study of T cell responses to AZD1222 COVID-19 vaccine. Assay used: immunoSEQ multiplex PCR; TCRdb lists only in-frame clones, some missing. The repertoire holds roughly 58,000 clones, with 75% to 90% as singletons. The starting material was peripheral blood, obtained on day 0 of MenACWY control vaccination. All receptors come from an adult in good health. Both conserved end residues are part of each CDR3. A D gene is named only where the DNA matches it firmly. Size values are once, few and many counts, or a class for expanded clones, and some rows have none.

cdr3_aa: CASSESGVNQPQHF
cdr3_nt: TGTGCCAGCAGTGAATCCGGGGTCAATCAGCCCCAGCATTTT
clone_size: .
j_call: TRBJ1-5
d_call: .
v_call: TRBV2

cdr3_aa: CASTGGITTNEKLFF
cdr3_nt: TGTGCCAGCACAGGGGGGATTACAACTAATGAAAAACTGTTTTTT
clone_size: .
j_call: TRBJ1-4
d_call: TRBD1
v_call: TRBV7-2

cdr3_aa: CASSMQTGVSSYGYTF
cdr3_nt: TGTGCCAGCAGCATGCAGACAGGGGTTTCTAGCTATGGCTACACCTTC
clone_size: .
j_call: TRBJ1-2
d_call: TRBD1
v_call: TRBV7-2

cdr3_aa: CASSPTGASSGANVLTF
cdr3_nt: TGTGCCAGCAGCCCGACAGGGGCGTCCTCTGGGGCCAACGTCCTGACTTTC
clone_size: once
j_call: TRBJ2-6
d_call: TRBD1
v_call: TRBV28

cdr3_aa: CASSPRQGAGTEAFF
cdr3_nt: TGTGCCAGCTCACCCAGACAGGGGGCGGGAACTGAAGCTTTCTTT
clone_size: .
j_call: TRBJ1-1
d_call: TRBD1
v_call: TRBV18

cdr3_aa: CASSIVPTSGVLNTGELFF
cdr3_nt: TGTGCCAGTAGTATAGTCCCGACTAGCGGAGTTCTAAACACCGGGGAGCTGTTTTTT
clone_size: .
j_call: TRBJ2-2
d_call: TRBD2
v_call: TRBV19

cdr3_aa: CASSQRTRETQYF
cdr3_nt: TGTGCCAGCAGCCAAAGAACTAGAGAGACCCAGTACTTC
clone_size: .
j_call: TRBJ2-5
d_call: .
v_call: TRBV3-1/TRBV3-2

cdr3_aa: CASSRDWGYNEQFF
cdr3_nt: TGTGCCAGCAGCCGGGACTGGGGTTACAATGAGCAGTTCTTC
clone_size: .
j_call: TRBJ2-1
d_call: .
v_call: TRBV6-5

cdr3_aa: CASSPDRSGAFF
cdr3_nt: TGTGCCAGCAGTCCGGACAGATCCGGGGCTTTCTTT
clone_size: .
j_call: TRBJ1-1
d_call: .
v_call: TRBV2

cdr3_aa: CASSADAGRRETQYF
cdr3_nt: TGCGCCAGCAGCGCCGACGCTGGGCGCCGGGAGACCCAGTACTTC
clone_size: .
j_call: TRBJ2-5
d_call: .
v_call: TRBV5-1

cdr3_aa: CASSLEYEQYF
cdr3_nt: TGTGCCAGCAGTTTGGAGTACGAGCAGTACTTC
clone_size: .
j_call: TRBJ2-7
d_call: .
v_call: TRBV12-3/TRBV12-4

cdr3_aa: CSARDGDEQYF
cdr3_nt: TGCAGTGCTAGAGATGGGGACGAGCAGTACTTC
clone_size: .
j_call: TRBJ2-7
d_call: .
v_call: TRBV20-1

cdr3_aa: CASSLWGWGQDSNQPQHF
cdr3_nt: TGTGCCAGCAGTTTATGGGGTTGGGGACAGGACAGCAATCAGCCCCAGCATTTT
clone_size: .
j_call: TRBJ1-5
d_call: TRBD1
v_call: TRBV28

cdr3_aa: CASRQEESTDTQYF
cdr3_nt: TGTGCCAGCAGACAGGAAGAAAGCACAGATACGCAGTATTTT
clone_size: .
j_call: TRBJ2-3
d_call: .
v_call: TRBV2

cdr3_aa: CASSVQTGNTEAFF
cdr3_nt: TGCGCCAGCAGCGTACAGACAGGGAACACTGAAGCTTTCTTT
clone_size: .
j_call: TRBJ1-1
d_call: .
v_call: TRBV5-1

cdr3_aa: CASSQDYATDTQYF
cdr3_nt: TGTGCCAGCAGCCAAGATTACGCGACAGATACGCAGTATTTT
clone_size: .
j_call: TRBJ2-3
d_call: .
v_call: TRBV3-1/TRBV3-2

cdr3_aa: CASSLVLSGTWAYNEQFF
cdr3_nt: TGTGCCAGCAGCTTAGTTCTGTCGGGGACATGGGCCTACAATGAGCAGTTCTTC
clone_size: once
j_call: TRBJ2-1
d_call: .
v_call: TRBV7-2

cdr3_aa: CASSQGLALSSYEQYF
cdr3_nt: TGTGCCAGCAGCCAAGGACTAGCGCTGAGCTCCTACGAGCAGTACTTC
clone_size: .
j_call: TRBJ2-7
d_call: TRBD2
v_call: TRBV4-2

cdr3_aa: CASSPRQGAGNTIYF
cdr3_nt: TGCGCCAGCAGCCCTCGACAGGGGGCTGGAAACACCATATATTTT
clone_size: .
j_call: TRBJ1-3
d_call: TRBD1
v_call: TRBV4-3

cdr3_aa: CASSRGTGDSNQPQHF
cdr3_nt: TGTGCCAGCAGTCGAGGGACAGGGGATAGCAATCAGCCCCAGCATTTT
clone_size: .
j_call: TRBJ1-5
d_call: TRBD1
v_call: TRBV6-6